This T cell receptor (beta chain) was observed in a study of T cell responses to AZD1222 COVID-19 vaccine. A note on this clone: No antigen is known for it.

The method was immunoSEQ multiplex PCR; TCRdb's version includes in-frame clones alone and lacks a portion of them. The sample consists of more than 95,000 clones, 86% of them appearing once. Whole-study findings and limits: Regions 160-218 and 743-854 dominated among vaccine-associated CD4 TCRs spanning spike.

Source: peripheral blood, taken 28 days after the second AZD1222 dose. This TCR derives from an adult who received the AZD1222 COVID-19 vaccine.

The CDR3 DNA sequence: TGTGCCAGCAGCCAAGCGACAGGGACGGGAACTGAAGCTTTCTTT. Translation gives CASSQATGTGTEAFF. The chain has TRBV3-1 (or the pseudogene TRBV3-2) and TRBJ1-1; 7 bases are shared with TRBD1. Per the germline V gene, CDR1 is LGHDT and CDR2 is YNNKEL (reference sequence). The CDR3 sequence is 15 residues long. Losses at the gene ends were 1 base for V and 5 bases for J; bases not matched to a gene: 7.